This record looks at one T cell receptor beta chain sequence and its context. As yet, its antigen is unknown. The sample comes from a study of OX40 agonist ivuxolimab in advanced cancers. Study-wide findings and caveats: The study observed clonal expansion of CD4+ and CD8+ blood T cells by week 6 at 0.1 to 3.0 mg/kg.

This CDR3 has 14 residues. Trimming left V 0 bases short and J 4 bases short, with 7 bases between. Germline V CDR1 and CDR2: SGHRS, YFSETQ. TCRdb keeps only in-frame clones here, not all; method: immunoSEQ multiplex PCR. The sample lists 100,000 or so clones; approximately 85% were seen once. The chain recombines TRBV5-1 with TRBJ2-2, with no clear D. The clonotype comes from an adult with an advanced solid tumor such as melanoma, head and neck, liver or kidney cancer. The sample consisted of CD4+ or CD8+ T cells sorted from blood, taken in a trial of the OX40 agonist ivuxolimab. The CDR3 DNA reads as TGCGCCAGCAGCTTGGGTTTCGGCACCGGGGAGCTGTTTTTT. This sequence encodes CASSLGFGTGELFF.